The clone carrying this T cell receptor beta chain has ten or more counts. The target antigen is unknown. The data were taken from a study of Graves' ophthalmopathy and Graves' hyperthyroidism. Study overall: Untreated patients at initial diagnosis provided peripheral blood.

The TCR beta CDR3 regions underwent amplification from RNA transcripts. Second-round multiplex PCR followed a first-round RT-PCR using HTBI primers. TCRdb reprocessed the multiplex PCR reads with MiXCR, giving one entry per CDR3 protein. The sample records 20,000 to 30,000 distinct CDR3 sequences, about half being singletons. The CDR3 runs 14 residues. Germline CDR1 reads SGHAT; CDR2 reads FQNNGV. Trimming took 4 bases from V and 6 from J, leaving 12 bases between them. The authors diagnosed from clinical symptoms, serum thyroxine, TRAb, thyroid ultrasound and orbital computed tomography. Findings and caveats of the study: Blood contained most expanded thyroid clonotypes exceeding 0.001 frequency.

The receptor was derived from an adult woman with stable Graves' hyperthyroidism. The sample consisted of peripheral blood. The chain couples TRBV11-2 to TRBJ2-2; possible D gene TRBD2, 5 bases. This chain's CDR3 is CASSSQLGPGELFF. The CDR3 coding sequence is TGTGCCAGCAGCTCACAACTAGGGCCCGGGGAGCTGTTTTTT.